The text below deals with one T cell receptor beta chain. Its cognate antigen is unknown. These data belong to a study of T cell responses to AZD1222 COVID-19 vaccine. This CDR3 has 15 amino acids. CDR1 and CDR2 (germline): LGHDT, YNNKEL (reference sequence). V was trimmed by 5 bases and J by 4 bases, leaving 15 bases between them. Broader study findings: Baseline antibody screening turned up just 6 or 7 seropositive AZD1222 recipients.

Assay used: immunoSEQ multiplex PCR; TCRdb lists only in-frame clones, some missing. The repertoire has about 130,000 clones, 80% to 95% of them found once; the top ten carry around 1.1%. This sequence originates from an adult who received the AZD1222 COVID-19 vaccine. The chain is built from TRBV3-1 (or the pseudogene TRBV3-2) and TRBJ1-5, with D perhaps TRBD1 (6 bases). This specimen was peripheral blood, taken 28 days after the second AZD1222 dose. The CDR3 DNA is TGTGCCAGCAGCACTGGACAGCAGATTAATCAGCCCCAGCATTTT. The encoded protein is CASSTGQQINQPQHF.